These 9 T cell receptor beta chains were sequenced from one sample in a study of T cell changes during pregnancy in multiple sclerosis. TCRdb's table, derived via immunoSEQ multiplex PCR, lists solely in-frame clones and lacks some. The sample has around 69,000 clones, roughly 92% seen once; the top ten hold less than 2%. The sequences come from peripheral blood, collected in the third trimester of pregnancy. These receptors all stem from a female donor in good health, enrolled as a control in a pregnancy study.

The sample holds one count of this clone. DNA of the CDR3: TGTGCCAGCAGCCCTCAGTGGGGCAGTCACACTGAAGCTTTCTTT. Translating it yields CASSPQWGSHTEAFF. This chain connects TRBV11-2 to TRBJ1-1, with D maybe TRBD1 (5 bases). The CDR3 sequence is 15 residues long. CDR1 and CDR2 from the germline V gene are SGHAT and FQNNGV. V lost 5 bases, J lost 3 bases, and 16 bases lay in between.

The V and J genes are TRBV19 and TRBJ1-5; 8 bases agree with TRBD1. The germline V gene encodes CDR1 LNHDA and CDR2 SQIVND (reference sequence). The V gene end was trimmed by 9 bases and the J gene end by 6 bases; junction bases not matched to a gene: 10. The CDR3 consists of 14 residues. The CDR3 sequence is CASVGQGSGQPQHF. CDR3 DNA sequence: TGTGCCAGCGTCGGACAGGGATCCGGTCAGCCCCAGCATTTT.

In this sample, this clone turned up a few times. The V gene is TRBV7-8, the J gene TRBJ2-5; D gene ambiguous. From germline, CDR1 is SGHVS and CDR2 FQNEAQ. V lost 6 bases and J 5 bases, leaving 7 bases between the germline ends. The CDR3 runs 11 residues. CDR3 amino acids: CASRSRETQYF. For the CDR3, the DNA is TGTGCCAGCAGGTCTCGGGAGACCCAGTACTTC. Variable domain in full (rest from reference TRBV7-8 and TRBJ2-5): GAGVSQSPRYKVAKRGQDVALRCDPISGHVSLFWYQQALGQGPEFLTYFQNEAQLDKSGLPSDRFFAERPEGSVSTLKIQRTQQEDSAVYLCASRSRETQYFGPGTRLLVL.

The chain has TRBV11-2 and TRBJ2-5; maybe TRBD2 (6 bases). Germline V gene sequence: CDR1 SGHAT, CDR2 FQNNGV. CDR3 length equals 14 residues. The V end lost 5 bases, the J end lost 7 bases, and 17 bases lay between the germline ends. Here the CDR3 reads CASSLGGNVWTQYF. The CDR3 nucleotides read TGTGCCAGCAGCCTCGGGGGTAACGTATGGACCCAGTACTTC.

This clone was counted a single time. An end of the junction differs from the germline gene, which may be a read error. The chain links TRBV11-2 to TRBJ1-2; 7 bases are shared with TRBD1. In germline, CDR1 is SGHAT, CDR2 FQNNGV. The CDR3 consists of 12 residues. This CDR3 reads CASSFDRDPPSF. The CDR3 nucleotides are TGTGCCAGCAGCTTTGACAGGGATCCCCCTTCCTTC.

The chain combines TRBV9 with TRBJ2-1; TRBD2 agrees at 11 bases. This CDR3 contains 18 residues. The V gene end was trimmed by 2 bases and the J gene end by 1 base; junction bases not matched to a gene: 8. Per the germline V gene, CDR1 is SGDLS and CDR2 is YYNGEE. This chain's CDR3 is CASSVVSGGALSYNEQFF. In DNA, the CDR3 is TGTGCCAGCAGCGTGGTTAGCGGGGGGGCTTTATCCTACAATGAGCAGTTCTTC.

The chain is built from TRBV11-2 and TRBJ2-1; a possible D gene is TRBD2 (6 bases). The CDR3 has 14 amino acids. The germline gives CDR1 SGHAT, CDR2 FQNNGV. Trimming left V 1 base short and J 15 bases short, with 19 bases between. CDR3 loop: CASSLVGTGVGRFF. CDR3 nucleotide sequence: TGTGCCAGCAGCTTAGTGGGGACGGGGGTCGGCCGGTTCTTC. Looking up the rest from reference TRBV11-2 and TRBJ2-1 gives the full variable domain: EAGVAQSPRYKIIEKRQSVAFWCNPISGHATLYWYQQILGQGPKLLIQFQNNGVVDDSQLPKDRFSAERLKGVDSTLKIQPAKLEDSAVYLCASSLVGTGVGRFFGPGTRLTVL.

The gene calls are TRBV15 and TRBJ2-2; 7 nucleotides line up with TRBD2. The ends lost 6 bases at V and 5 bases at J; junction bases unmatched: 6. CDR3 length: 14 residues. CDR1 and CDR2 from the germline V gene are LNHNV and YYDKDF (reference sequence). DNA of the CDR3: TGTGCCACCAGTTGGGGGGGGAGGACCGGGGAGCTGTTTTTT. It translates to CATSWGGRTGELFF.

This chain uses TRBV5-6 with TRBJ2-7; possibly TRBD1 for D (6 bases). The CDR3 has 13 amino acids. The V gene's germline CDR1 is SGHDT and CDR2 YYEEEE. V was trimmed by 4 bases and J by 4 bases, leaving 12 bases between them. The CDR3 loop is CASSGQWAYEQYF. DNA of the CDR3: TGTGCCAGCAGCGGACAGTGGGCTTACGAGCAGTACTTC. Drawing the rest from reference TRBV5-6 and TRBJ2-7, the complete variable domain is DAGVTQSPTHLIKTRGQQVTLRCSPKSGHDTVSWYQQALGQGPQFIFQYYEEEERQRGNFPDRFSGHQFPNYSSELNVNALLLGDSALYLCASSGQWAYEQYFGPGTRLTVT.